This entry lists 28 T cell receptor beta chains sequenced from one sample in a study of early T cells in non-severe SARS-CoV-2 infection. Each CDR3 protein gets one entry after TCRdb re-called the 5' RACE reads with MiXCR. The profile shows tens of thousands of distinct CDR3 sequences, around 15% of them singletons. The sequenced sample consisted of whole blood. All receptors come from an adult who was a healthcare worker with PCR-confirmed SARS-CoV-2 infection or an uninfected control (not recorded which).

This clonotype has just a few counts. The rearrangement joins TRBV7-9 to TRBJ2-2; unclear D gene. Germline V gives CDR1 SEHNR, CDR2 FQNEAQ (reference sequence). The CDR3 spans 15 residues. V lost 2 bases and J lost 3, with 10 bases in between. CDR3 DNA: TGTGCCAGCAGCTTACGGAGTCCCGACACCGGGGAGCTGTTTTTT. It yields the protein CASSLRSPDTGELFF.

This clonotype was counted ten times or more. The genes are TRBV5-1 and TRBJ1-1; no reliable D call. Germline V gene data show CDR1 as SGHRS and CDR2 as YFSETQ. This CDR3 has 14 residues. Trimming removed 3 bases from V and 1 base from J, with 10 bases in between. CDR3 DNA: TGCGCCAGCAGCTGGAGAGGCACGAACACTGAAGCTTTCTTT. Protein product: CASSWRGTNTEAFF.

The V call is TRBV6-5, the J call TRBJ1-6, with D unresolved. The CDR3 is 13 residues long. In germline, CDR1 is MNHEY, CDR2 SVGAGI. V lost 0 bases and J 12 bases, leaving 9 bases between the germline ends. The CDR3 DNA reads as TGTGCCAGCAGTTACTCCGGACCGAGACCCCTCCACTTT. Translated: CASSYSGPRPLHF.

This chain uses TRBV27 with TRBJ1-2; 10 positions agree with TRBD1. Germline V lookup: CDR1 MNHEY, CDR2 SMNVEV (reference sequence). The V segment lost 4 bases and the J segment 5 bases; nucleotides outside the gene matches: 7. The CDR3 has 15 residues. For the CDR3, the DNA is TGTGCCAGCAGTTCGTACGGGACAGGGGAATATGGCTACACCTTC. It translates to CASSSYGTGEYGYTF.

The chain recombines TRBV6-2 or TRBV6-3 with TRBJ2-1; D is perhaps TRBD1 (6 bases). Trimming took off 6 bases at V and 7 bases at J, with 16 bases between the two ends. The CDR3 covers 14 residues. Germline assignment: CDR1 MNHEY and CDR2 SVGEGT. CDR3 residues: CASSKLTGPNEQFF. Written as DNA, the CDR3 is TGTGCCAGCAGCAAATTGACAGGACCTAATGAGCAGTTCTTC.

CDR3 sequence (DNA): TGTGCCATCGGGGGTAGAGCGGGTTCACAAGAGACCCAGTACTTC. Protein: CAIGGRAGSQETQYF. The gene calls are TRBV10-3 and TRBJ2-5; D perhaps matches TRBD2 (6 bases). This CDR3 contains 15 residues. Germline V lookup: CDR1 ENHRY, CDR2 SYGVKD. V lost 8 bases and J 2 bases, leaving 18 bases between the germline ends.

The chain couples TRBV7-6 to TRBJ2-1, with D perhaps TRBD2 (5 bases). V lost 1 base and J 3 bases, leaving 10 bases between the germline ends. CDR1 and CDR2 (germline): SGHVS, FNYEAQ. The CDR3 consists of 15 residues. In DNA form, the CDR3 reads TGTGCCAGCAGCTTAGAAACCGGGATCTACAATGAGCAGTTCTTC. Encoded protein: CASSLETGIYNEQFF.

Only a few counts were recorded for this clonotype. CDR3 protein: CASTENNYGYTF. DNA of the CDR3: TGTGCCAGTACGGAGAATAACTATGGCTACACCTTC. The gene calls are TRBV12-3 or TRBV12-4 and TRBJ1-2; D uncertain. The CDR3 runs to 12 residues. V was shortened by 9 bases and J by 1 base, with 9 bases between the two germline ends.

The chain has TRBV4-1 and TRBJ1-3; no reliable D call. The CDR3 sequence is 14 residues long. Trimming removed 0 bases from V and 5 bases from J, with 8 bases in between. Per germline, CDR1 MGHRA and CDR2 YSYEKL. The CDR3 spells CASSQETGRNTIYF. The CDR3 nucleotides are TGCGCCAGCAGCCAAGAGACGGGCCGAAACACCATATATTTT.

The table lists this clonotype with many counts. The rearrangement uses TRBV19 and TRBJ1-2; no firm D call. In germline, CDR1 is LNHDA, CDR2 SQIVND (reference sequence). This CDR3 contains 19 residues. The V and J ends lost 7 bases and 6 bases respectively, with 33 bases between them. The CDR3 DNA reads TGTGCCAGTACCATCCGGCCCGGACGGACCCTCTCCCCCCTTGATGGCTACACCTTC. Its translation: CASTIRPGRTLSPLDGYTF.

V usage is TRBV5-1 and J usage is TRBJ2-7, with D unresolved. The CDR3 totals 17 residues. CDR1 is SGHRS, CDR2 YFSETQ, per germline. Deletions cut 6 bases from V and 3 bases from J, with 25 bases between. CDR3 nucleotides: TGCGCCAGCACCCCTGGTGGGGTTCGAGATTTCCTCTACGAGCAGTACTTC. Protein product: CASTPGGVRDFLYEQYF.

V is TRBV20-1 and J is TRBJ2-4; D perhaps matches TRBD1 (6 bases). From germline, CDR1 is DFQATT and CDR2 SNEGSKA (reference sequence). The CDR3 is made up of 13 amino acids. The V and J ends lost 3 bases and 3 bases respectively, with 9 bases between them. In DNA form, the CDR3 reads TGCAGTGCTAGTCCGGACAGCAAAAACATTCAGTACTTC. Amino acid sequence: CSASPDSKNIQYF.

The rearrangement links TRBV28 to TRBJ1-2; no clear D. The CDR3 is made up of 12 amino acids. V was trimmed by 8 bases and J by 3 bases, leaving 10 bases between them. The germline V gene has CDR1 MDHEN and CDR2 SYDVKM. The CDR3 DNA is TGTGCCAGCCTAGACACCGACTATGGCTACACCTTC. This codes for CASLDTDYGYTF.

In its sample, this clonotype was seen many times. CDR3 sequence: CASSYPDTQYF. In DNA, the CDR3 is TGTGCCAGCAGTTATCCAGATACGCAGTATTTT. The chain has TRBV28 and TRBJ2-3, with D uncertain. CDR1 and CDR2 from the germline V gene are MDHEN and SYDVKM. CDR3 length: 11 amino acids. V was clipped by 4 bases and J by 4 bases, with 3 bases between them.

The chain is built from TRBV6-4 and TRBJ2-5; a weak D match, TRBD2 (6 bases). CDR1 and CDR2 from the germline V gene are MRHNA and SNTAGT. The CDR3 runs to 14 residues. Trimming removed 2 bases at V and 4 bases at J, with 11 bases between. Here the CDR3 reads CASSDPGTLETQYF. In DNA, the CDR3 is TGTGCCAGCAGTGACCCCGGGACTTTAGAGACCCAGTACTTC.

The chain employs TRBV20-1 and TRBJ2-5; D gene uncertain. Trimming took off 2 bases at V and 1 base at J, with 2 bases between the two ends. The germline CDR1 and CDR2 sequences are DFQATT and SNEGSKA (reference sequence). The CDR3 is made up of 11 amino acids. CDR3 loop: CSARFQETQYF. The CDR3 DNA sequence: TGCAGTGCTAGATTCCAAGAGACCCAGTACTTC.

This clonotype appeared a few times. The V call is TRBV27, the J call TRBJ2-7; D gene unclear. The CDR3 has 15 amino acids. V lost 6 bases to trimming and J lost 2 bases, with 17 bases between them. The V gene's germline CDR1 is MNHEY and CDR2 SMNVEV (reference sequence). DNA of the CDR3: TGTGCCAGCAGGAAGAGTCGGGCAGACACCTACGAGCAGTACTTC. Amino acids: CASRKSRADTYEQYF.

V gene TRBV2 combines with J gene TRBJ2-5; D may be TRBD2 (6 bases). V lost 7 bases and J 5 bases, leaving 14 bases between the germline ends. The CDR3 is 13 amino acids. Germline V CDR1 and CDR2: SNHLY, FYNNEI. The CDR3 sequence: CASNWGGEETQYF. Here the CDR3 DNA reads TGTGCCAGCAACTGGGGAGGAGAGGAGACCCAGTACTTC.

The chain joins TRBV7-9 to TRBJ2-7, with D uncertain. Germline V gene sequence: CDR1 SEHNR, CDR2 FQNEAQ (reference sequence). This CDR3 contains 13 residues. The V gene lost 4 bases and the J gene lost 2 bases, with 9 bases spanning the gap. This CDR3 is CASSSTLAYEQYF. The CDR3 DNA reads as TGTGCCAGCAGCTCAACCCTCGCCTACGAGCAGTACTTC.

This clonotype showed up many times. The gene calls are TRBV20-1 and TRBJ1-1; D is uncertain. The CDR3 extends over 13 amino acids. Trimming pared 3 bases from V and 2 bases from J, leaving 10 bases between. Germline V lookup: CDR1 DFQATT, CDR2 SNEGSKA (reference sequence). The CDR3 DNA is TGCAGTGCTAGGGACGCAGGAAACACTGAAGCTTTCTTT. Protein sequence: CSARDAGNTEAFF.

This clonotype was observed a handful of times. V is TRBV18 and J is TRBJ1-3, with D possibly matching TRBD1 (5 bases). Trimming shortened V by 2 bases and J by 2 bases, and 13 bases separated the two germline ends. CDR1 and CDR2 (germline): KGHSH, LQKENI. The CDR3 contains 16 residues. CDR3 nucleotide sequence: TGTGCCAGCTCACCATCTAGCGGGGGAACTGGAAACACCATATATTTT. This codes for CASSPSSGGTGNTIYF.

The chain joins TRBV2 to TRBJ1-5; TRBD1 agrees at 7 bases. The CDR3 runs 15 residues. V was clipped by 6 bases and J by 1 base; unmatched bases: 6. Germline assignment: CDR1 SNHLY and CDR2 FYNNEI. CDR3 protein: CASRIQGLSNQPQHF. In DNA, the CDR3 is TGTGCCAGCAGAATACAGGGGTTGAGCAATCAGCCCCAGCATTTT.

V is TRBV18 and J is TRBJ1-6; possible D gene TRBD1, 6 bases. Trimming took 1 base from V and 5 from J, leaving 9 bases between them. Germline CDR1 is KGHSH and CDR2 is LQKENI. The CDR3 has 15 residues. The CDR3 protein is CASSPRSGDNSPLHF. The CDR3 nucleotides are TGTGCCAGCTCACCACGTTCAGGGGATAATTCACCCCTCCACTTT.

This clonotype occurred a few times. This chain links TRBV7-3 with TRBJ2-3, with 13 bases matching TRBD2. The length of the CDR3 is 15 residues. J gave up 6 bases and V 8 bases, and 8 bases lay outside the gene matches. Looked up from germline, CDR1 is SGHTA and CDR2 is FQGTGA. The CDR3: CASGQLAGGVDTQYF. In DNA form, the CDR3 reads TGTGCCAGCGGGCAACTAGCGGGAGGGGTGGATACGCAGTATTTT.

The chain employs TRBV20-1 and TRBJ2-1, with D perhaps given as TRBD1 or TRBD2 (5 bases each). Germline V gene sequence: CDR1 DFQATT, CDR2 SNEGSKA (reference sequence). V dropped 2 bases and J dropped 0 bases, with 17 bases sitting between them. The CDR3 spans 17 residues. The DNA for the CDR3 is TGCAGTGCTAGACCAGGGAGTACCCTTAACTCCTACAATGAGCAGTTCTTC. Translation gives CSARPGSTLNSYNEQFF.

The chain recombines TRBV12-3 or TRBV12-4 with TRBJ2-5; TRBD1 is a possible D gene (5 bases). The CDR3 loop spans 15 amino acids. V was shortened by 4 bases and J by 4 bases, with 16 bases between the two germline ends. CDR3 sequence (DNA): TGTGCCAGCAGTTCGGGCAGGGTGGACGGAGAGACCCAGTACTTC. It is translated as CASSSGRVDGETQYF.

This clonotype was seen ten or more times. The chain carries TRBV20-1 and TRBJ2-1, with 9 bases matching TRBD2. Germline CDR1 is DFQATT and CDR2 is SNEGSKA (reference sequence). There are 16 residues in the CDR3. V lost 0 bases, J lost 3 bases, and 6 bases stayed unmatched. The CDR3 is CSARDGASGIYNEQFF. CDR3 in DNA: TGCAGTGCTAGAGATGGGGCTAGCGGGATCTACAATGAGCAGTTCTTC.

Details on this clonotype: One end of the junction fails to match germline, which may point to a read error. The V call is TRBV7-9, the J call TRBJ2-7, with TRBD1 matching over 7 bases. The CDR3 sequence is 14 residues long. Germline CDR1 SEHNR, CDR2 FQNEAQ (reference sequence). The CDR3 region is CASSLAPTGSEQYF. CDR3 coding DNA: TGTGCCAGCAGCCTAGCCCCGACAGGGAGCGAGCAGTACTTC.